This T cell receptor (beta chain) appears in the sequencing data of a study of T cells in Graves' hyperthyroidism and ophthalmopathy (dated by TCRdb to the late 2010s). Looking at the study overall: Peripheral blood samples were taken at initial diagnosis, before any treatment was given. The study also compared thyroid tissue and blood T-cell repertoires from about 6 Graves' hyperthyroidism patients. Once sampling was done, hyperthyroidism patients were given methimazole at a starting dose of 30 mg daily, whereas ophthalmopathy patients were given high-dose intravenous methylprednisolone. TCR Vbeta CDR3 sequencing of 120 to 150 peripheral blood samples (approximately 44 ophthalmopathy, under 80 hyperthyroidism and about 17 progressor patients) is reported in the paper. Prospective prediction of ophthalmopathy was tested in an independent validation cohort of fewer than 20 hyperthyroidism patients and 15 to 17 patients who later progressed to ophthalmopathy. To identify distinguishing TCR V-J signatures, a discovery cohort of 90 to 100 patients was used, comprising 43 with Graves' ophthalmopathy and some 60 with stable Graves' hyperthyroidism. The 100 discovery patients were randomly divided into training and test sets at a 7:3 ratio.

The germline V gene (reference sequence) gives CDR1 as LNHDA and CDR2 as SQIVND. V lost 3 bases and J lost 2 bases; the stretch between them is 11 bases long. From cysteine to phenylalanine, the CDR3 is 14 amino acids long. The only DNA kept is the CDR3, 42 bases in frame from the first base. To note about this clonotype: This receptor's antigen is unknown. No qualities accompany the bases; no much larger clone lies one base away.

TCR beta CDR3 regions were amplified from RNA transcripts. A first-round RT-PCR of the TCR CDR3 used the HTBI primer set with the Qiagen OneStep RT-PCR kit. A second multiplex PCR round built the libraries, followed by size selection and purification. The libraries were sequenced on an Illumina HiSeq2000 using paired-end 100 bp reads. From the authors' description of their analysis: SOAPnuke was used to process the raw data, throwing out any read that contained adapters or uncalled bases, had a mean Phred below 15, or lacked an exact constant-primer or identifier match. High-quality paired reads were merged with COPE v1.2.5, and unique nucleotide sequences were defined as clonotypes. Clonotypes were aligned to IMGT TRBV, TRBD and TRBJ reference segments using MiTCR v1.1. The analysis included only V-J combinations with a frequency above 0.0001, which together covered around 99% of the repertoires. The TCS score was defined as the ratio of F50 (clonal expansion) to E x V (chaos), calculated using BLOSUM62-based TCRdist between CDR3 peptides within each V-J. Welch's t-statistics and random forest reduced roughly 500 V-J features to roughly 13, which were used in a naive Bayes classifier (R e1071). The public reads were reprocessed in TCRdb via fastp at Q25 and MiXCR, keeping in-frame beta chains. CDR3 protein duplicates are merged, each entry listing the most common genes and DNA. The V and J calls were not made by the authors but by TCRdb's processing. The table for this sample lists fewer than 900,000 distinct CDR3 sequences; 15% to 20% of them were counted only once. The ten largest clones add up to approximately 8.4% of the sample.

Stable Graves' hyperthyroidism was defined as no progression to ophthalmopathy during 18 months of follow-up. Hyperthyroidism patients were aged 18 to 65 years and newly diagnosed, with disease duration of less than 2 months. Patients with uncontrolled infections, other autoimmune diseases, pregnancy or lactation were excluded. Clinical symptoms, serum thyroxine and TRAb, thyroid ultrasound, and orbital computed tomography formed the basis for the diagnoses. PBMCs were separated from 7.5 to 10 ml of fresh peripheral blood using Ficoll-Paque density gradient centrifugation. Total RNA was extracted using Trizol reagent, and RNA quality was assessed on an Agilent 2100 Bioanalyzer. Summary of the overall study and its limitations: Blood samples also contained most of the expanded thyroid clonotypes (frequency above 0.001), which suggests that blood repertoires may reflect thyroid immune responses. Ophthalmopathy was separated from stable hyperthyroidism by a 13 V-J signature model, with approximately 86% sensitivity and 81% to 82% specificity obtained in cross-validation and 80%/75% obtained in testing. During validation, the model predicted progression to ophthalmopathy a median of about 6.5 months ahead of onset, with roughly 65% sensitivity and around 72% specificity. No statistical method was used to fix the sample size in advance, and group allocation was not hidden from the investigators.

This chain is built from TRBV19 and TRBJ2-7; the D gene cannot be named for sure. The TCR originated in a man between 18 and 29 years old with Graves' hyperthyroidism. The sequencing input was blood. The nucleotides read TGTGCCAGTAGTATGAGGACCCAAACCTACGAGCAGTACTTC. This gives the protein CASSMRTQTYEQYF.